This T cell receptor (beta chain) stems from a study of OX40 agonist ivuxolimab in advanced cancers. For the study at large: Dose-escalation patients suffered from hepatocellular carcinoma, melanoma, renal cell or head and neck cancer. The dose-escalation cohort was around 83% male, with a mean age of 60 years, ranging about 20 to 79. Partial responses were observed in three patients, of whom one had hepatocellular carcinoma and two had cutaneous melanoma.

Produced via immunoSEQ multiplex PCR; TCRdb's table is partial and in-frame only. The sample carries around 60,000 clones, roughly 89% recorded once. General study findings and limits: With doses of 0.1 to 3.0 mg/kg, CD4+ and CD8+ blood T cells had undergone clonal expansion by week 6.

Note on this clone: Antigen unknown.

The starting material was CD4+ or CD8+ T cells sorted from blood, obtained in a trial of the OX40 agonist ivuxolimab. The sequence derives from an adult with an advanced solid tumor such as melanoma, head and neck, liver or kidney cancer.

The CDR3 nucleotides read TGTGCCAGCAGCTTGGCCTTGCGGTCCAGCACAGATACGCAGTATTTT. Encoded protein: CASSLALRSSTDTQYF. The chain links TRBV5-4 to TRBJ2-3, with D unclear. CDR3 size: 16 residues. Trimming cost V 0 bases and J 0 bases, with 11 bases left between them. Germline V gene lookup returns CDR1 SGHNT and CDR2 YYREEE (reference sequence).